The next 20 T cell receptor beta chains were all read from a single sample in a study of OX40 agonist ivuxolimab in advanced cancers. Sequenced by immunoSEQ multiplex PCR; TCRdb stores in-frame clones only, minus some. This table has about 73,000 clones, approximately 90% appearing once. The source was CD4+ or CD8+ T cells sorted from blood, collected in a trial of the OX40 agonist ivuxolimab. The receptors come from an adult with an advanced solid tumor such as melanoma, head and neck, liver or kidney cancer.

CDR3 DNA: TGTGCCAGCAGCCTGGGGCCCGGGACCCCTAACACCGGGGAGCTGTTTTTT. This translates into CASSLGPGTPNTGELFF. This chain connects TRBV12-1 to TRBJ2-2. TRBV12-1 is deemed a pseudogene. CDR3 length equals 17 residues.

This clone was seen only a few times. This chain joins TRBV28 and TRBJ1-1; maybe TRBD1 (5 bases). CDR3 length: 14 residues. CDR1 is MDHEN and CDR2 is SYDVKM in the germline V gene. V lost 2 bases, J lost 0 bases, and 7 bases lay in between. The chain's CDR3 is CASSLGTVNTEAFF. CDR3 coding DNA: TGTGCCAGCAGTTTAGGGACGGTGAACACTGAAGCTTTCTTT.

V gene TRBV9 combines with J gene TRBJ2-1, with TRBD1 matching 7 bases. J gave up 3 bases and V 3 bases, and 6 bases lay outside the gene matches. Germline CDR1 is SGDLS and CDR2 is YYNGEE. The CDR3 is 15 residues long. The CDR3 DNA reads TGTGCCAGCAGCGGAGACGACAGGGACTACAATGAGCAGTTCTTC. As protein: CASSGDDRDYNEQFF.

The CDR3 is CASSSLAGGQETQYF. The CDR3 nucleotides are TGTGCCAGCAGTAGTCTAGCGGGGGGTCAAGAGACCCAGTACTTC. This chain connects TRBV6-1 to TRBJ2-5; 11 bases are shared with TRBD2. Trimming at V came to 5 bases and at J to 2 bases, leaving 4 bases not matched to a gene. CDR3 length: 15 residues. The germline CDR1 and CDR2 sequences are MNHNS and SASEGT.

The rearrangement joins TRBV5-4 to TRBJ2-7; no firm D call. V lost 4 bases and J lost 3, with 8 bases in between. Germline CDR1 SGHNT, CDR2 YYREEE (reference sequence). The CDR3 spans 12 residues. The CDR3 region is CASSHWGYEQYF. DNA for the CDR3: TGTGCCAGCAGCCACTGGGGCTACGAGCAGTACTTC.

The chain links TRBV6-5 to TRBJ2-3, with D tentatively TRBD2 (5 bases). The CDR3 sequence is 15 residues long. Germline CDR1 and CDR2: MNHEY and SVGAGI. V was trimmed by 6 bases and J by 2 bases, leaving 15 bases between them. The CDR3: CASRTPAGNTDTQYF. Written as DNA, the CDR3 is TGTGCCAGCAGAACGCCGGCGGGTAACACAGATACGCAGTATTTT.

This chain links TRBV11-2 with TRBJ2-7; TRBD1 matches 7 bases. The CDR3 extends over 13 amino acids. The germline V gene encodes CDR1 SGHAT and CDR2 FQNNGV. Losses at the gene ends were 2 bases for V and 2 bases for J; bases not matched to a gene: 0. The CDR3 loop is CASSLQGAYEQYF. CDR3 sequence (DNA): TGTGCCAGCAGCTTACAGGGGGCCTACGAGCAGTACTTC.

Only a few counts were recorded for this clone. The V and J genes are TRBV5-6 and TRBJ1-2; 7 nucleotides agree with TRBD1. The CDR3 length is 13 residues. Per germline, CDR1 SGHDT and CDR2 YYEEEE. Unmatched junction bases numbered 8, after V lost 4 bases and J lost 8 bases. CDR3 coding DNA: TGTGCCAGCAGCCAGAGTAGGGGGCGAGGCTACACCTTC. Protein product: CASSQSRGRGYTF.

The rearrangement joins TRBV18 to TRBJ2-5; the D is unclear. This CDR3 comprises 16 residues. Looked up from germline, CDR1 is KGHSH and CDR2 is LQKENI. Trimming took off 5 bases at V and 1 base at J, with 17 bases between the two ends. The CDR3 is CASSRYGSGAQETQYF. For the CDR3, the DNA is TGTGCCAGCTCAAGGTATGGGTCAGGAGCCCAAGAGACCCAGTACTTC.

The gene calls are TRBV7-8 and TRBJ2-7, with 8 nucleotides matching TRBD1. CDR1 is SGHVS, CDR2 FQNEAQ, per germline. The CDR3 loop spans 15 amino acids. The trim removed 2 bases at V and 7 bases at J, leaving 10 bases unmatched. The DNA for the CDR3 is TGTGCCAGCAGCTTAATCCCAGGGGGCGAAGGTGAGCAGTACTTC. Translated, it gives CASSLIPGGEGEQYF.

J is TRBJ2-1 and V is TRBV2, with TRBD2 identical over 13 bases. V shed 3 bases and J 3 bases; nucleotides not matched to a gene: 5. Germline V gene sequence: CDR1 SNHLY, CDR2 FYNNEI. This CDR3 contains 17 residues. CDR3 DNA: TGTGCCAGCAGTGACCCAGGACTAGCGGGAGACTACAATGAGCAGTTCTTC. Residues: CASSDPGLAGDYNEQFF.

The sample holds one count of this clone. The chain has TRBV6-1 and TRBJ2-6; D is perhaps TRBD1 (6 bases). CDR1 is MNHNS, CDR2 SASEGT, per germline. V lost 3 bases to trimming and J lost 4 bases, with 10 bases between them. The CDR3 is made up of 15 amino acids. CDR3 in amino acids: CASSEGHPGANVLTF. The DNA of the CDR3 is TGTGCCAGCAGTGAGGGACACCCCGGGGCCAACGTCCTGACTTTC.

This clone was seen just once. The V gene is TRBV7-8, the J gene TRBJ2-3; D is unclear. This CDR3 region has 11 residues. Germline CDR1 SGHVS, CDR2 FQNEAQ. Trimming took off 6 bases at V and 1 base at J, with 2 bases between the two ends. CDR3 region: CASSRTDTQYF. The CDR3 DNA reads TGTGCCAGCAGTCGCACAGATACGCAGTATTTT.

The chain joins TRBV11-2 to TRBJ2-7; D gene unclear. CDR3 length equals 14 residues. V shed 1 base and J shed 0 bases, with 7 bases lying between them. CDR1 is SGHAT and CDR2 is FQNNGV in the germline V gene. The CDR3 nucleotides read TGTGCCAGCAGCTTAGGGGTGAGCTCCTACGAGCAGTACTTC. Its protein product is CASSLGVSSYEQYF. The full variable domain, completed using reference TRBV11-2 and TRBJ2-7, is EAGVAQSPRYKIIEKRQSVAFWCNPISGHATLYWYQQILGQGPKLLIQFQNNGVVDDSQLPKDRFSAERLKGVDSTLKIQPAKLEDSAVYLCASSLGVSSYEQYFGPGTRLTVT.

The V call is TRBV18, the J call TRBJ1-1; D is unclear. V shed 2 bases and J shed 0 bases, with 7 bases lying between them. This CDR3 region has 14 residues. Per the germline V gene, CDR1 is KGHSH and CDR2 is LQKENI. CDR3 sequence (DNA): TGTGCCAGCTCACCAAACACTCTGAACACTGAAGCTTTCTTT. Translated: CASSPNTLNTEAFF.

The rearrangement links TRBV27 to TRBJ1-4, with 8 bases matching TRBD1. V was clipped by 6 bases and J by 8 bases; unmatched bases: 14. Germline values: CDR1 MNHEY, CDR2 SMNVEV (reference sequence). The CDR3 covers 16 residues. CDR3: CASSLGTGLGEEKLFF. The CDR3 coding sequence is TGTGCCAGCAGCCTAGGGACAGGCCTAGGGGAGGAAAAACTGTTTTTT.

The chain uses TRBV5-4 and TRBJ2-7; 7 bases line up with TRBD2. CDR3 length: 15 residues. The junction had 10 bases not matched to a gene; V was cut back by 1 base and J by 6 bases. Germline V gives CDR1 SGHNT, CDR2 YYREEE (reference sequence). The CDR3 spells CASSLSGTLLREQYF. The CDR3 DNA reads TGTGCCAGCAGCTTGAGCGGGACCCTTCTACGCGAGCAGTACTTC.

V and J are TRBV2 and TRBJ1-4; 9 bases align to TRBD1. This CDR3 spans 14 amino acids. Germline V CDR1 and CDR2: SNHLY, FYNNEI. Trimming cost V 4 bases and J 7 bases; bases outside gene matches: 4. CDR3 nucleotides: TGTGCCAGCAGTGGGACAGGGGTTAGTGAAAAACTGTTTTTT. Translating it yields CASSGTGVSEKLFF. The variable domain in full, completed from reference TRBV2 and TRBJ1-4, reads EPEVTQTPSHQVTQMGQEVILRCVPISNHLYFYWYRQILGQKVEFLVSFYNNEISEKSEIFDDQFSVERPDGSNFTLKIRSTKLEDSAMYFCASSGTGVSEKLFFGSGTQLSVL.

CDR3: CASSPSAGSLDYGYTF. As DNA, the CDR3 is TGTGCCAGCTCACCATCGGCAGGTTCTTTGGACTATGGCTACACCTTC. The chain recombines TRBV18 with TRBJ1-2; no reliable D call. Trimming stripped 2 bases from V and 3 bases from J, with 16 bases between. The CDR3 extends over 16 amino acids. CDR1 and CDR2 from the germline V gene are KGHSH and LQKENI.

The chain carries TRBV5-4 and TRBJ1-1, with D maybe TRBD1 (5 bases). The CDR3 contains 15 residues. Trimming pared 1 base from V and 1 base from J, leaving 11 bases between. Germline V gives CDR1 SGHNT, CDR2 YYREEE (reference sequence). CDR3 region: CASSLPAGGNTEAFF. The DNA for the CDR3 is TGTGCCAGCAGCTTGCCCGCTGGGGGGAACACTGAAGCTTTCTTT.